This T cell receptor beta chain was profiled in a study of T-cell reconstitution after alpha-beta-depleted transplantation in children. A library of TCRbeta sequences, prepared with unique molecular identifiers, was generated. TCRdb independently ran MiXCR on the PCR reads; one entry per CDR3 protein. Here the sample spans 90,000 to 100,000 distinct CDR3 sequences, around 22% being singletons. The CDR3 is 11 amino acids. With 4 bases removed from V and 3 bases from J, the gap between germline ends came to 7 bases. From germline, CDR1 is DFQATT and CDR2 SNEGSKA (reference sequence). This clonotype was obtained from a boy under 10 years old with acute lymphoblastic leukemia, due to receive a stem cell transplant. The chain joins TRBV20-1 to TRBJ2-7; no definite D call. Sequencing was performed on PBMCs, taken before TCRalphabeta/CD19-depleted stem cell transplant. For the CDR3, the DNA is TGCAGTGCTACGCCGGGCTACGAGCAGTACTTC. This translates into CSATPGYEQYF.